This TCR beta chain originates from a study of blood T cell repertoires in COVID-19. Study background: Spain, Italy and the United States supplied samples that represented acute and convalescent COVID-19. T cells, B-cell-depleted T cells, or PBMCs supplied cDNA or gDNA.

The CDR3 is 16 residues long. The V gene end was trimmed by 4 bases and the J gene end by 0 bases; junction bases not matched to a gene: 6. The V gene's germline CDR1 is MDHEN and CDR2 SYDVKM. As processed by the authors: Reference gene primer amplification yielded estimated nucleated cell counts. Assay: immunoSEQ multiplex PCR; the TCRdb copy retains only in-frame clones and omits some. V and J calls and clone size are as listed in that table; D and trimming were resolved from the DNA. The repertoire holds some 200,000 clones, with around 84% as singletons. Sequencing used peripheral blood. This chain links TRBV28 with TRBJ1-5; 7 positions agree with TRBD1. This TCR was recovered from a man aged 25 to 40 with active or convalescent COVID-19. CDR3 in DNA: TGTGCCAGCAGTTCTTCCGGGACAGATAGCAATCAGCCCCAGCATTTT. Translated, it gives CASSSSGTDSNQPQHF.